This TCR beta chain comes out of a study of response to subunit inactivated influenza vaccine. Overall study results and limits: Seasonal influenza vaccination, on each occasion, was suggested by the authors to recruit few new T cells.

TCRdb ran MiXCR on the RT-PCR reads and lists one entry per CDR3 protein. Of a few hundred thousand distinct CDR3 sequences in the sample, 14% were seen once. This clonotype was recorded many times. Its specificity is unknown. V shed 6 bases, J shed 3 bases, and the junction held 12 bases outside the gene matches. CDR3 length: 15 residues. Germline assignment: CDR1 SQVTM and CDR2 ANQGSEA. V gene TRBV29-1 combines with J gene TRBJ1-2; 8 nucleotides agree with TRBD1. This sample comprised PBMCs from blood, obtained approximately 13 days after vaccination. The receptor was isolated from a man aged 50-59 years who received an inactivated influenza vaccine. CDR3 in DNA: TGCAGCGTGTTGACAGGGGAAGCTTTCTACTATGGCTACACCTTC. It is translated as CSVLTGEAFYYGYTF.